Only one count was recorded for the clone carrying this T cell receptor (beta chain). The antigen is not known. Systemic immunosuppression or a history of autoimmune disease excluded patients. The sample is drawn from a study of OX40 agonist ivuxolimab in advanced cancers. Points from the study as a whole: Clonal expansion among partial responders at 0.1-3.0 mg/kg ranked near the lowest. It was not determined which antigens were specifically recognized by the peripheral T cells that had undergone clonal expansion.

With V trimmed by 3 bases and J by 2 bases, 7 bases remained unmatched. The CDR3 runs to 17 residues. The germline V gene has CDR1 SGHRS and CDR2 YFSETQ. TCRdb keeps only in-frame clones here, not all; method: immunoSEQ multiplex PCR. The profile covers approximately 47,000 clones, with roughly 90% appearing a single time and 7.8% taken by the ten largest. The sequence was collected from an adult with an advanced solid tumor such as melanoma, head and neck, liver or kidney cancer. This sequence joins TRBV5-1 and TRBJ2-1; 11 nucleotides align to TRBD2. Material: CD4+ or CD8+ T cells sorted from blood, obtained in a trial of the OX40 agonist ivuxolimab. The CDR3 is CASSSTSGKLAYNEQFF. DNA of the CDR3: TGCGCCAGCAGCTCGACTAGCGGGAAATTAGCCTACAATGAGCAGTTCTTC.